The 9 T cell receptor beta chains given below trace back to one sample, sequenced in a study of T cell changes during pregnancy in multiple sclerosis. Only in-frame clones appear in the TCRdb table, and some are missing; sequencing was by immunoSEQ multiplex PCR. The table includes some 60,000 clones, roughly 95% detected once. The sample in question was CD4+ T cells from peripheral blood mononuclear cells, obtained before pregnancy. The receptors were sampled from a female donor with multiple sclerosis, enrolled in a pregnancy study.

The chain joins TRBV7-6 to TRBJ1-3; the D is unclear. The germline V gene encodes CDR1 SGHVS and CDR2 FNYEAQ. The CDR3 is 12 residues long. Trimming left V 2 bases short and J 4 bases short, with 3 bases between. CDR3 region: CASSLPGNTIYF. In DNA form, the CDR3 reads TGTGCCAGCAGCTTACCAGGAAACACCATATATTTT.

The chain recombines TRBV27 with TRBJ1-5, with 8 positions matching TRBD1. This CDR3 is built from 15 residues. J lost 6 bases, V lost 5 bases, and 9 bases had no gene match. Germline V gene sequence: CDR1 MNHEY, CDR2 SMNVEV (reference sequence). This CDR3 is CASSITGQGGQPQHF. DNA for the CDR3: TGTGCCAGCAGTATAACCGGACAGGGTGGTCAGCCCCAGCATTTT.

The genes are TRBV28 and TRBJ1-1; tentative D call: TRBD1 (5 bases). The CDR3 spans 13 residues. V lost 10 bases and J lost 4, with 16 bases in between. CDR1 is MDHEN and CDR2 is SYDVKM in the germline V gene. This chain's CDR3 is CATGNGGGTEAFF. CDR3 coding DNA: TGTGCCACCGGGAATGGGGGGGGCACTGAAGCTTTCTTT.

The V gene is TRBV2, the J gene TRBJ2-1; TRBD2 matches 9 bases. V shed 9 bases, J shed 9 bases, and the junction held 6 bases outside the gene matches. This CDR3 is 12 amino acids long. In germline, CDR1 is SNHLY, CDR2 FYNNEI. The CDR3 nucleotides are TGTGCCAGTACTCTAGCGGGAACTGAGCAGTTCTTC. This codes for CASTLAGTEQFF.

The chain links TRBV5-4 to TRBJ2-4; D not certain. The CDR3 is made up of 13 amino acids. V was pared by 1 base and J by 9 bases, with 11 bases between. CDR1 and CDR2 (germline): SGHNT, YYREEE (reference sequence). The CDR3 region is CASSLNSLGIQYF. As DNA, the CDR3 is TGTGCCAGCAGCTTGAATAGTCTCGGCATTCAGTACTTC.

This chain joins TRBV7-9 and TRBJ2-1; 16 bases fit TRBD2. The V and J ends lost 3 bases and 5 bases, in that order; junction bases with no gene match: 10. The CDR3 has 19 amino acids. Germline V gives CDR1 SEHNR, CDR2 FQNEAQ (reference sequence). The CDR3 sequence: CASSFGTSGRAPSNNEQFF. The CDR3 nucleotides are TGTGCCAGCAGCTTCGGGACTAGCGGGAGGGCCCCGTCAAACAATGAGCAGTTCTTC.

The J gene is TRBJ1-2, the V gene TRBV29-1; D is possibly TRBD1 (5 bases). CDR1 is SQVTM and CDR2 is ANQGSEA in the germline V gene. CDR3 length equals 13 residues. V was cut by 5 bases and J by 3 bases, with 13 bases left in between. The CDR3 loop is CSVPNLGDYGYTF. The CDR3 DNA reads as TGCAGCGTTCCAAACCTAGGGGACTATGGCTACACCTTC.

This chain joins TRBV10-3 and TRBJ2-3, with D possibly being TRBD1 (9 bases). Trimming took off 9 bases at V and 4 bases at J, with 17 bases between the two ends. The CDR3 is made up of 14 amino acids. CDR1 ENHRY and CDR2 SYGVKD come from the germline V gene. The CDR3 nucleotides read TGTGCCATTAGCGGGACAGGGAGTTCAGATACGCAGTATTTT. Encoded protein: CAISGTGSSDTQYF.

The chain recombines TRBV30 with TRBJ2-7; D uncertain. V shed 0 bases and J shed 5 bases, with 5 bases lying between them. The CDR3 loop spans 11 amino acids. Germline values: CDR1 GTSNPN, CDR2 SVGIG (reference sequence). CDR3 sequence: CAWSVRDEQYF. The CDR3 DNA reads as TGTGCCTGGAGTGTACGGGACGAGCAGTACTTC.